This TCR beta chain is from a study of CD8+ T cells in alopecia areata. The wider study: Administration of oral tofacitinib to treated patients was at 5 to 10 mg twice daily.

Reverse transcribed after extraction, RNA yielded cDNA as the sequencing template. Profiled with immunoSEQ multiplex PCR; TCRdb holds only in-frame clones, not every one. Of fewer than 200,000 clones listed, 59% are singletons. This clone appeared a few times. The CDR3 totals 13 residues. Germline CDR1 reads LNHDA; CDR2 reads SQIVND (reference sequence). V lost 3 bases and J lost 7, with 10 bases in between. This chain links TRBV19 with TRBJ1-5; weak D call: TRBD1 (6 bases). This sequence originates from a human donor with alopecia areata. Sequenced material: CD4+ T cells sorted from blood, taken at week 0. CDR3 region: CASSMTGGQPQHF. The CDR3 nucleotides are TGTGCCAGTAGTATGACAGGAGGACAGCCCCAGCATTTT.